The 25 T cell receptor beta chains below were found in one sample sequenced in a study of cytomegalovirus exposure and HLA in healthy donors. PCR was performed using 60 Vbeta and 13 Jbeta primers. Sequenced by immunoSEQ multiplex PCR; TCRdb stores in-frame clones only, minus some. Of fewer than 200,000 clones in the sample, approximately 80% are singletons; the top ten hold less than 0.65%. Input material: PBMCs. The receptor source for this set is a woman aged 45-65 years in good health and CMV-seronegative.

The chain recombines TRBV27 with TRBJ2-4, with D possibly being TRBD1 (5 bases). Germline V gene lookup returns CDR1 MNHEY and CDR2 SMNVEV (reference sequence). V gave up 5 bases and J gave up 8 bases, with 13 bases separating them. The length of the CDR3 is 13 residues. The CDR3 reads CASSRQGKDIQYF. CDR3 in DNA: TGTGCCAGCAGTCGTCAGGGAAAGGACATTCAGTACTTC.

The V call is TRBV10-3, the J call TRBJ1-3; possible D gene TRBD1, 5 bases. From germline, CDR1 is ENHRY and CDR2 SYGVKD. This CDR3 is 17 amino acids long. The ends were cut back, 4 bases at V and 7 bases at J, with 23 bases in the middle. This chain's CDR3 is CAISVSSFQASGNTIYF. The CDR3 nucleotides are TGTGCCATCAGTGTTTCCTCCTTCCAAGCCTCAGGGAACACCATATATTTT.

V gene TRBV28 combines with J gene TRBJ1-2; no reliable D call. In germline, CDR1 is MDHEN, CDR2 SYDVKM. The CDR3 runs 12 residues. The CDR3, as DNA: TGTGCTACCCTCAGGACTGATTATGGCTACACCTTC. Protein product: CATLRTDYGYTF.

This chain uses TRBV28 with TRBJ2-5, with D unclear. Between the trimmed V and J ends, which lost 7 bases and 2 bases, there was a span of 5 bases. The CDR3 sequence is 11 residues long. Germline V gene lookup returns CDR1 MDHEN and CDR2 SYDVKM. The CDR3 loop is CASKRQETQYF. The CDR3 DNA reads as TGTGCCAGCAAGAGGCAAGAGACCCAGTACTTC.

The chain employs TRBV30 and TRBJ1-1; D not resolved. Germline values: CDR1 GTSNPN, CDR2 SVGIG (reference sequence). CDR3 size: 12 residues. Trimming removed 3 bases from V and 8 bases from J, with 13 bases in between. The DNA of the CDR3 is TGTGCCTGGAGCGCCGGGTCTGGAGAAGCTTTCTTT. Protein sequence: CAWSAGSGEAFF.

The J gene is TRBJ2-1, the V gene TRBV7-9; D is possibly TRBD2 (5 bases). The V end lost 1 base, the J end lost 8 bases, and 18 bases lay between the germline ends. The CDR3 is 16 amino acids. Germline values: CDR1 SEHNR, CDR2 FQNEAQ (reference sequence). The CDR3 loop reads CASSLVVGVGLDEQFF. The CDR3 DNA sequence: TGTGCCAGCAGCTTAGTTGTCGGGGTCGGCTTGGATGAGCAGTTCTTC.

Remarks on this clone: The junction departs from the called germline gene at one end, perhaps through a read error. The V call is TRBV7-9, the J call TRBJ1-4; 7 nucleotides line up with TRBD1. Germline V gene lookup returns CDR1 SEHNR and CDR2 FQNEAQ (reference sequence). The CDR3 is made up of 15 amino acids. The DNA for the CDR3 is TGTTCCAGCAGCCGCGGAGGGGGCCGACCCAGGAAACTGTTTTTT. As protein: CSSSRGGGRPRKLFF.

This chain links TRBV11-2 with TRBJ2-1; 7 bases match TRBD2. The length of the CDR3 is 15 residues. Trimming cost V 1 base and J 4 bases; bases outside gene matches: 4. Germline V lookup: CDR1 SGHAT, CDR2 FQNNGV. CDR3 sequence reads: CASSLGQRGYNEQFF. The CDR3, as DNA: TGTGCCAGCAGCTTAGGCCAGCGGGGTTACAATGAGCAGTTCTTC.

The chain joins TRBV23-1 to TRBJ2-7; 8 nucleotides agree with TRBD2. TRBV23-1 belongs to the ORF category, with a function that is uncertain. V lost 4 bases, J lost 1 base, and 9 bases stayed unmatched. This CDR3 contains 16 residues. In nucleotides, the CDR3 is TGCGCCAGCAGTCTACAATCCGGGGGGGTGTCCTACGAGCAGTACTTC. Its protein is CASSLQSGGVSYEQYF.

The V call is TRBV2, the J call TRBJ2-3, with D unclear. Germline assignment: CDR1 SNHLY and CDR2 FYNNEI. Trimming cost V 6 bases and J 4 bases, with 8 bases left between them. This CDR3 has 12 amino acids. The CDR3, as DNA: TGTGCCAGCAGCGATACGGCAGATACGCAGTATTTT. This gives the protein CASSDTADTQYF.

The chain carries TRBV5-1 and TRBJ2-7, with D possibly matching TRBD1 (6 bases). Trimming left V 0 bases short and J 2 bases short, with 12 bases between. The length of the CDR3 is 15 residues. Germline CDR1 is SGHRS and CDR2 is YFSETQ. The CDR3 spells CASSLGNRVTYEQYF. The CDR3 nucleotides read TGCGCCAGCAGCTTGGGGAACAGGGTCACCTACGAGCAGTACTTC.

V usage is TRBV28 and J usage is TRBJ1-5; D may be TRBD1 (6 bases). Trimming left V 8 bases short and J 1 base short, with 15 bases between. This CDR3 spans 15 amino acids. CDR1 MDHEN and CDR2 SYDVKM come from the germline V gene. CDR3 amino acids: CASLREGTSNQPQHF. DNA of the CDR3: TGTGCCAGCTTGAGGGAGGGGACAAGCAATCAGCCCCAGCATTTT.

The V call is TRBV9, the J call TRBJ2-5; 9 bases are a match to TRBD2. Trimming took 3 bases from V and 0 from J; bases not matched to a gene: 3. The CDR3 runs to 15 residues. CDR1 and CDR2 from the germline V gene are SGDLS and YYNGEE. The CDR3 sequence is CASSGGGAYQETQYF. In nucleotides, the CDR3 is TGTGCCAGCAGCGGCGGGGGGGCGTACCAAGAGACCCAGTACTTC.

This chain uses TRBV9 with TRBJ2-1, with 9 positions matching TRBD2. With 4 bases clipped from V and 6 bases from J, the junction kept 11 bases outside the gene matches. Germline V gene lookup returns CDR1 SGDLS and CDR2 YYNGEE. The CDR3 runs to 16 residues. CDR3 in DNA: TGTGCCAGCAGCTCAACCGGGACTAGCATGGTCAATGAGCAGTTCTTC. Amino acid sequence: CASSSTGTSMVNEQFF.

V usage is TRBV18 and J usage is TRBJ1-6; 8 nucleotides align to TRBD1. Unmatched junction bases numbered 2, after V lost 3 bases and J lost 7 bases. The CDR3 is 14 amino acids. Per the germline V gene, CDR1 is KGHSH and CDR2 is LQKENI. CDR3 sequence reads: CASSPGTGNSPLHF. The CDR3 DNA reads TGTGCCAGCTCACCCGGGACAGGCAATTCACCCCTCCACTTT. Full variable domain (remainder filled in from reference TRBV18 and TRBJ1-6): NAGVMQNPRHLVRRRGQEARLRCSPMKGHSHVYWYRQLPEEGLKFMVYLQKENIIDESGMPKERFSAEFPKEGPSILRIQQVVRGDSAAYFCASSPGTGNSPLHFGNGTRLTVT.

This clone was seen a single time. This chain connects TRBV11-1 to TRBJ2-1; 8 nucleotides line up with TRBD2. The CDR3 loop spans 14 amino acids. With 5 bases clipped from V and 12 bases from J, the junction kept 12 bases outside the gene matches. CDR1 SGHAT and CDR2 FQDESV come from the germline V gene (reference sequence). The CDR3 here is CASSDGLASTRQFF. The CDR3 DNA follows: TGTGCCAGCAGCGACGGACTAGCCTCTACTAGGCAGTTCTTC.

This chain connects TRBV28 to TRBJ2-2; 12 nucleotides match TRBD2. Germline values: CDR1 MDHEN, CDR2 SYDVKM. V gave up 8 bases and J gave up 5 bases; unmatched junction bases: 3. This CDR3 is built from 14 residues. CDR3 amino acids: CASGLAGITGELFF. The CDR3 DNA reads TGTGCCAGCGGACTAGCGGGGATTACCGGGGAGCTGTTTTTT.

The chain recombines TRBV28 with TRBJ2-4; tentative D call: TRBD2 (5 bases). There are 13 residues in the CDR3. V lost 10 bases to trimming and J lost 3 bases, with 13 bases between them. In germline, CDR1 is MDHEN, CDR2 SYDVKM. The CDR3 DNA is TGTGCCACCACCGGGGTACTCAAAAACATTCAGTACTTC. It yields the protein CATTGVLKNIQYF.

This clone appeared a single time. The CDR3 DNA reads TGTGCCAGCAGTGTTGACTCGGACACTGAAGCTTTCTTT. Amino acids: CASSVDSDTEAFF. This sequence joins TRBV6-1 and TRBJ1-1, with unresolved D. The germline V gene encodes CDR1 MNHNS and CDR2 SASEGT. The V gene lost 4 bases and the J gene lost 3 bases, with 9 bases spanning the gap. The CDR3 is 13 amino acids.

This clone appeared a few times. The gene calls are TRBV14 and TRBJ2-5; 8 bases match TRBD1. Matching the DNA end better, TRBJ2-7 makes the J call doubtful. Germline CDR1 and CDR2: SGHDN and FVKESK. There are 15 residues in the CDR3. CDR3 coding DNA: TGTGCCAGCAGCACCCGACAGGGGCTTACCTACGAGCAGTACTTC. It translates to CASSTRQGLTYEQYF.

This clone was counted once. The CDR3 DNA follows: TGCGCCAGCAGCTTGGAAATAGCGGGAAGCCCCTACGAGCAGTACTTC. This codes for CASSLEIAGSPYEQYF. The chain recombines TRBV5-1 with TRBJ2-7, with 8 bases that match TRBD2. The V gene end was trimmed by 0 bases and the J gene end by 2 bases; junction bases not matched to a gene: 7. Germline loops: CDR1 SGHRS, CDR2 YFSETQ. The CDR3 extends over 16 amino acids.

The chain combines TRBV18 with TRBJ1-2; 7 bases are shared with TRBD1. The CDR3 is made up of 13 amino acids. V shed 2 bases, J shed 6 bases, and the junction held 3 bases outside the gene matches. Germline CDR1 is KGHSH and CDR2 is LQKENI. The DNA of the CDR3 is TGTGCCAGCTCACCAGTCAGGGGGGATGGCTACACCTTC. Its protein is CASSPVRGDGYTF.

The CDR3 loop reads CAWSGRQGPLYPNEKLFF. For the CDR3, the DNA is TGTGCCTGGAGTGGGCGACAGGGGCCCCTCTATCCCAATGAAAAACTGTTTTTT. This rearrangement joins TRBV30 to TRBJ1-4; 8 bases are shared with TRBD1. The germline V gene encodes CDR1 GTSNPN and CDR2 SVGIG (reference sequence). V dropped 1 base and J dropped 5; count of bases not matched to a gene: 15. This CDR3 comprises 18 residues.

The rearrangement joins TRBV9 to TRBJ2-3; D might be TRBD2 (5 bases). This CDR3 is built from 15 residues. The V end lost 2 bases, the J end lost 3 bases, and 13 bases lay between the germline ends. CDR1 and CDR2 from the germline V gene are SGDLS and YYNGEE. CDR3 residues: CASSVSSSPTDTQYF. For the CDR3, the DNA is TGTGCCAGCAGCGTCAGTTCTAGCCCAACAGATACGCAGTATTTT. The full variable domain, in which reference TRBV9 and TRBJ2-3 provide the parts outside the CDR3, is DSGVTQTPKHLITATGQRVTLRCSPRSGDLSVYWYQQSLDQGLQFLIQYYNGEERAKGNILERFSAQQFPDLHSELNLSSLELGDSALYFCASSVSSSPTDTQYFGPGTRLTVL.

J is TRBJ2-7 and V is TRBV5-1, with 7 bases aligning to TRBD1. The junction had 11 bases not matched to a gene; V was cut back by 1 base and J by 1 base. The CDR3 runs 17 residues. Looked up from germline, CDR1 is SGHRS and CDR2 is YFSETQ. The CDR3 bases are TGCGCCAGCAGCTTGACTTTGACAGGGTTCGGATCCTACGAGCAGTACTTC. As protein: CASSLTLTGFGSYEQYF.